This T cell receptor (beta chain) derives from a study of monozygotic twins with inflammatory bowel disease. Points from the study as a whole: Patient repertoires may have gained variability from differing immunosuppressive treatments. The inverse Simpson measure of TCRbeta diversity was lower in IBD patients than in healthy co-twins.

A remark on this clonotype: Its target is not known.

Each of the TCR libraries took roughly 3,400 ng of total RNA. For each CDR3 protein, TCRdb gives one entry from its re-call of the 5' RACE reads, without DNA. The repertoire table contains approximately 210,000 distinct CDR3 sequences. This CDR3 spans 15 amino acids. In germline, CDR1 is KGHSH, CDR2 LQKENI. The sequence derives from a human donor with ulcerative colitis or Crohn's disease, or a healthy co-twin of an affected twin (not recorded which). The sequenced sample consisted of blood. V is TRBV18 and J is TRBJ1-2. The CDR3 is CASSPRDASTYGYTF. The full variable domain, rest sourced from reference TRBV18 and TRBJ1-2, is NAGVMQNPRHLVRRRGQEARLRCSPMKGHSHVYWYRQLPEEGLKFMVYLQKENIIDESGMPKERFSAEFPKEGPSILRIQQVVRGDSAAYFCASSPRDASTYGYTFGSGTRLTVV.